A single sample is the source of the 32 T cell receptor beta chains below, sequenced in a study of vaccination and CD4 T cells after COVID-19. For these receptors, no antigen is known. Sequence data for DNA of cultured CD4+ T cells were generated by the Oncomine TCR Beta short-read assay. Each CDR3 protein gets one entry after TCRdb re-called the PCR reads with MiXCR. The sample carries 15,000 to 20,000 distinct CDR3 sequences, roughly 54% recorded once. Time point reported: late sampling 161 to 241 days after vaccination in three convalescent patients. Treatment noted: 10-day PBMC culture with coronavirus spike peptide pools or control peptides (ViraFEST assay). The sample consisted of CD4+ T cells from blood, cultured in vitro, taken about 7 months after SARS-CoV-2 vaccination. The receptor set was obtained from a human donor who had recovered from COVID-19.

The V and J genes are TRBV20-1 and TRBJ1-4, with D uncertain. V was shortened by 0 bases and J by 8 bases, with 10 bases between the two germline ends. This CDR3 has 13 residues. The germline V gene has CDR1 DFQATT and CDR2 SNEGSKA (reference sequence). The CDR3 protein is CSARDQDLEKLFF. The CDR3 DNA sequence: TGCAGTGCTAGAGATCAGGACCTCGAAAAACTGTTTTTT.

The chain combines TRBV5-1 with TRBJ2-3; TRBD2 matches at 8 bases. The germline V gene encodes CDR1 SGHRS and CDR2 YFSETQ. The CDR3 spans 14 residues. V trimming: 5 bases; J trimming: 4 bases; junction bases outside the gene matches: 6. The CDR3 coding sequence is TGCGCCAGCAGAGGGACTAGGAGCTCAGATACGCAGTATTTT. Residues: CASRGTRSSDTQYF.

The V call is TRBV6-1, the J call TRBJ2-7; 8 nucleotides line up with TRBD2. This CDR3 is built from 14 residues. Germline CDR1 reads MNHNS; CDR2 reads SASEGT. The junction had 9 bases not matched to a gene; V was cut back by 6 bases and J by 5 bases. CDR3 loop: CASRKGRGADEQYF. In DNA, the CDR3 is TGTGCCAGCAGAAAGGGGCGGGGGGCAGACGAGCAGTACTTC.

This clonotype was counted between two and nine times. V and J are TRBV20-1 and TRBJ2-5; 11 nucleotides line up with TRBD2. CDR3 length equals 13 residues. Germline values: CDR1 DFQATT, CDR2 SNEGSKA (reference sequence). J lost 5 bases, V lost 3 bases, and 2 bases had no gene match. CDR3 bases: TGCAGTGCTAGGACTAGCGGGGTCGAGACCCAGTACTTC. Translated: CSARTSGVETQYF.

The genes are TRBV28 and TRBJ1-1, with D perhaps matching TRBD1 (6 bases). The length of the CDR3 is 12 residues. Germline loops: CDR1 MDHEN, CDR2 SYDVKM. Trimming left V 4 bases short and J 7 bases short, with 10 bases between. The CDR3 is CASSWGGGEAFF. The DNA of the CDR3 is TGTGCCAGCAGTTGGGGGGGCGGTGAAGCTTTCTTT.

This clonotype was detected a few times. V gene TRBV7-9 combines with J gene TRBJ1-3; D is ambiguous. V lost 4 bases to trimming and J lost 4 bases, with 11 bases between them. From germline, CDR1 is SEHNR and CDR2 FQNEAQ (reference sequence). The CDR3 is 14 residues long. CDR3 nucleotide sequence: TGTGCCAGCAGCTCACGGACGGGGGGAAACACCATATATTTT. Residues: CASSSRTGGNTIYF.

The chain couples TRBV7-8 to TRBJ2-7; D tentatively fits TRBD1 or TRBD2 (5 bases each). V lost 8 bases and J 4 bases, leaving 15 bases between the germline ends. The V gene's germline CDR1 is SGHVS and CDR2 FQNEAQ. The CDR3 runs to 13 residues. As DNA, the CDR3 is TGTGCCAGCGGCCAGGGACCATATTACGAGCAGTACTTC. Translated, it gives CASGQGPYYEQYF.

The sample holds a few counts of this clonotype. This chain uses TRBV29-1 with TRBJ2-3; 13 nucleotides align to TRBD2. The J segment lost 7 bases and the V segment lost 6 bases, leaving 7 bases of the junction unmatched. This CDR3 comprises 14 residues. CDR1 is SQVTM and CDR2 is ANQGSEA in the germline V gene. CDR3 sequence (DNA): TGCAGCGTCCTAGGACTAGCGGGAGTTTATACGCAGTATTTT. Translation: CSVLGLAGVYTQYF.

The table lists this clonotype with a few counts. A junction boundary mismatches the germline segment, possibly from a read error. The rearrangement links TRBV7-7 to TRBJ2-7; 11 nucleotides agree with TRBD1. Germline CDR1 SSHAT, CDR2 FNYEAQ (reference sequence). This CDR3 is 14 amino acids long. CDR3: CASSSGTGGYEQYF. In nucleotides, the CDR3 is TGTGCTAGCAGCTCCGGGACAGGGGGATACGAGCAGTACTTC.

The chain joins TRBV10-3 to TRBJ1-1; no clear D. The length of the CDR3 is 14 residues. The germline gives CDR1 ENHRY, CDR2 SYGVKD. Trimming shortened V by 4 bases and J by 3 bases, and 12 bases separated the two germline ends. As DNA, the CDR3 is TGTGCCATCAGTGGTCGAGACGGGGACACTGAAGCTTTCTTT. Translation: CAISGRDGDTEAFF.

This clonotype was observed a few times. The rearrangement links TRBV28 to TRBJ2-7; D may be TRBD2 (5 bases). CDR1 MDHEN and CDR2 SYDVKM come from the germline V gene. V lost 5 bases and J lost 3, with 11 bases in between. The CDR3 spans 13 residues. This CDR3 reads CASSIATSYEQYF. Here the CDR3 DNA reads TGTGCCAGCAGTATAGCAACTAGCTACGAGCAGTACTTC.

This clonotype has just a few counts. The CDR3 bases are TGTGCCAGCAGTTTGGACCCGTCCATGTGGCAGTACTTC. Amino acids: CASSLDPSMWQYF. This chain links TRBV27 with TRBJ2-7, with D hard to call. CDR3 length equals 13 residues. V lost 3 bases to trimming and J lost 9 bases, with 15 bases between them. The germline CDR1 and CDR2 sequences are MNHEY and SMNVEV (reference sequence).

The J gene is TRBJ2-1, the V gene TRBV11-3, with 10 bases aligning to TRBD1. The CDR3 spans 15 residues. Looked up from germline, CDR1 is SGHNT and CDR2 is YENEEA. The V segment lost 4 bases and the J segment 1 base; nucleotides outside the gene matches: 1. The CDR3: CASSSGQGSYNEQFF. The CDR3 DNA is TGTGCCAGCAGCTCGGGACAGGGGTCCTACAATGAGCAGTTCTTC.

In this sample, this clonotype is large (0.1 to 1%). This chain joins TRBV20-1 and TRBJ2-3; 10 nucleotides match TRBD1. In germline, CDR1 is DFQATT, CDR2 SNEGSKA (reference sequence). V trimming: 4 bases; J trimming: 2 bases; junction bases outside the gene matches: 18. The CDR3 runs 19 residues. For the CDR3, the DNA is TGCAGTGCTACCAGCCCACAAGAAAGACAGGGGGCTTTCACAGATACGCAGTATTTT. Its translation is CSATSPQERQGAFTDTQYF.

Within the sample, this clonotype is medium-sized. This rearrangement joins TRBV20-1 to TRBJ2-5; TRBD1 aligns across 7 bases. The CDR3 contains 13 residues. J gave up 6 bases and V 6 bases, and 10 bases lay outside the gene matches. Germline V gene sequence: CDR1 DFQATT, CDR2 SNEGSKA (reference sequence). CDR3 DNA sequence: TGCAGTGCGATCAACAGGGGTGTAAAGACCCAGTACTTC. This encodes CSAINRGVKTQYF.

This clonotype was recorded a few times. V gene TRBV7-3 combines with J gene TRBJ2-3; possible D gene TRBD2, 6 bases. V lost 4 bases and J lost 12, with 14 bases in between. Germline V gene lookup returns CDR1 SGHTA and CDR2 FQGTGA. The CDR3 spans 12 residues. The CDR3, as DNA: TGTGCCAGCAGCTCCGGGCGGGGCCAACAGTATTTT. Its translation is CASSSGRGQQYF. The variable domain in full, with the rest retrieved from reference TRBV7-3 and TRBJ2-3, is GAGVSQTPSNKVTEKGKYVELRCDPISGHTALYWYRQSLGQGPEFLIYFQGTGAADDSGLPNDRFFAVRPEGSVSTLKIQRTERGDSAVYLCASSSGRGQQYFGPGTRLTVL.

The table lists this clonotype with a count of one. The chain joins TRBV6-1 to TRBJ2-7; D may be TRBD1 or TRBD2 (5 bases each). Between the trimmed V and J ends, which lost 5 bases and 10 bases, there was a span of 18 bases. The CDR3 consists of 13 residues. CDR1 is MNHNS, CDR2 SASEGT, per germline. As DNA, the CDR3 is TGTGCCAGCAGTCAATCCGGGACGCCTTCACAGTACTTC. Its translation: CASSQSGTPSQYF.

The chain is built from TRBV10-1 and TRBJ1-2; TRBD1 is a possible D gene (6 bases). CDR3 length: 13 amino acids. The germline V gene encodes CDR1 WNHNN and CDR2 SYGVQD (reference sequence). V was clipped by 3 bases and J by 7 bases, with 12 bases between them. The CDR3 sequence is CASSDQWTVGYTF. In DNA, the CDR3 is TGCGCCAGCAGTGATCAGTGGACAGTTGGCTACACCTTC.

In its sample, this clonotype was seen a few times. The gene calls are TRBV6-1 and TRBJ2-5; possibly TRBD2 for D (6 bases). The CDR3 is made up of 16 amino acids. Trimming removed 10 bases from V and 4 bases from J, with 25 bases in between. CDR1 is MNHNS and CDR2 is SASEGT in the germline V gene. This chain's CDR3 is CATIGGNGPTPETQYF. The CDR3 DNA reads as TGTGCCACCATTGGGGGGAATGGGCCAACCCCAGAGACCCAGTACTTC.

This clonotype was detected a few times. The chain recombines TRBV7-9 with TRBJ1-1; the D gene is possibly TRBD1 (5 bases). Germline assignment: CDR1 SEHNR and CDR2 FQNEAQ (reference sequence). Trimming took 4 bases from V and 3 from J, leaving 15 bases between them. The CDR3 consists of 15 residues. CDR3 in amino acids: CASSSGGVRDTEAFF. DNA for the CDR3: TGTGCCAGCAGCTCCGGAGGGGTGAGGGACACTGAAGCTTTCTTT.

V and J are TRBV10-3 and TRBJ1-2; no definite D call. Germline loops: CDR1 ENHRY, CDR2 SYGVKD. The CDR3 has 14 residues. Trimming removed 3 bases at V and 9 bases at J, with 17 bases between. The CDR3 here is CAISDAAGPESYTF. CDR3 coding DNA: TGTGCCATCAGTGATGCCGCAGGCCCGGAGAGCTACACCTTC.

The CDR3 sequence is CASSSLAGGPFGEQFF. The CDR3, as DNA: TGTGCCAGCAGCTCTCTAGCGGGGGGGCCATTCGGGGAGCAGTTCTTC. J is TRBJ2-1 and V is TRBV7-6, with 12 positions matching TRBD2. CDR1 and CDR2 (germline): SGHVS, FNYEAQ. CDR3 length: 16 residues. The junction had 11 bases not matched to a gene; V was cut back by 4 bases and J by 10 bases.

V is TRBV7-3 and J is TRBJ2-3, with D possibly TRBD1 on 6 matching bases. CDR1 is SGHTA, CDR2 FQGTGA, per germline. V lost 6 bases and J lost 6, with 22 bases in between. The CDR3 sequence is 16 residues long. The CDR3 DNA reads TGTGCCAGCAGTTTCCGGGCCAGGGGTGACTTGGATACGCAGTATTTT. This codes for CASSFRARGDLDTQYF.

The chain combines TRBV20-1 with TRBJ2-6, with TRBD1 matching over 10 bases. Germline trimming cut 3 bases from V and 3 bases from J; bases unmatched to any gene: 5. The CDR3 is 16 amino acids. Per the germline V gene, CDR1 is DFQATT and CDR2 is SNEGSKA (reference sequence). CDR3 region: CSASPGTGVGANVLTF. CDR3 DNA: TGCAGTGCTAGTCCCGGGACAGGGGTTGGGGCCAACGTCCTGACTTTC.

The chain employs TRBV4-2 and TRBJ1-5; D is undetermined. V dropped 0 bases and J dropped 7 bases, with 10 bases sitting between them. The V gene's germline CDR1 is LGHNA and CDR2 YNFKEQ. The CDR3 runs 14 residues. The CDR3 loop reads CASSQDVGDQPQHF. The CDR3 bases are TGTGCCAGCAGCCAAGATGTTGGTGACCAGCCCCAGCATTTT.

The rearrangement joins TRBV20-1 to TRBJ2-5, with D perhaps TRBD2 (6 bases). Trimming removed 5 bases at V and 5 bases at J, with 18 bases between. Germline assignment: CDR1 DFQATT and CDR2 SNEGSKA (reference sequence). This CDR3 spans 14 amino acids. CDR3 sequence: CSAFHRGGTETQYF. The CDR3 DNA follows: TGCAGTGCTTTCCATCGAGGAGGGACGGAGACCCAGTACTTC.

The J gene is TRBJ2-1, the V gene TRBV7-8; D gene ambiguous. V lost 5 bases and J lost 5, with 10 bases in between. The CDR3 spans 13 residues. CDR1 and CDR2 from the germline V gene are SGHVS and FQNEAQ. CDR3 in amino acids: CASSRGWDNEQFF. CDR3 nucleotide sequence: TGTGCCAGCAGCCGCGGTTGGGACAATGAGCAGTTCTTC.

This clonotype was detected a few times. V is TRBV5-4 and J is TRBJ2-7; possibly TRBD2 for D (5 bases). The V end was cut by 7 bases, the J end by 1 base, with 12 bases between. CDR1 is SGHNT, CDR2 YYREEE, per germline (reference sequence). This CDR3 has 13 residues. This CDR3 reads CASRRDLSYEQYF. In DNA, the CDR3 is TGTGCCAGCCGCCGGGATTTATCCTACGAGCAGTACTTC.

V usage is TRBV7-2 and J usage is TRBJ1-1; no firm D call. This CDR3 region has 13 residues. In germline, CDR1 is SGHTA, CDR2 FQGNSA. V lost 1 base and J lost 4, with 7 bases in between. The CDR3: CASSLGVSTEAFF. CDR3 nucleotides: TGTGCCAGCAGCTTAGGGGTTAGCACTGAAGCTTTCTTT.

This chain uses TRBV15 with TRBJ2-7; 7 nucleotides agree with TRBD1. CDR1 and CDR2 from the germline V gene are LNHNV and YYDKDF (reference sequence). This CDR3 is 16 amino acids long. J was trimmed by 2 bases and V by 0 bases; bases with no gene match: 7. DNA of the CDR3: TGTGCCACCAGCAGAGATAGGGGGCCTTTTACCTACGAGCAGTACTTC. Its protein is CATSRDRGPFTYEQYF.

CDR3: CSARAPPTISNQPQHF. In nucleotides, the CDR3 is TGCAGTGCTAGAGCTCCCCCCACGATTAGCAATCAGCCCCAGCATTTT. The chain joins TRBV20-1 to TRBJ1-5, with unresolved D. V lost 1 base, J lost 0 bases, and 13 bases lay in between. This CDR3 contains 16 residues. The V gene's germline CDR1 is DFQATT and CDR2 SNEGSKA (reference sequence).

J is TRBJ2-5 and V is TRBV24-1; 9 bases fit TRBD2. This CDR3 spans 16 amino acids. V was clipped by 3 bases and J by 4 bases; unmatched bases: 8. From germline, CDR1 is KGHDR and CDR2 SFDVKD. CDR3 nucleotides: TGTGCCACCAGTGATCCCTCGCGGGAGGGCCGAGAGACCCAGTACTTC. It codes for CATSDPSREGRETQYF.